This T cell receptor beta chain was identified in a study of T cells in Graves' hyperthyroidism and ophthalmopathy. The source material, RNA transcripts, was used to amplify TCR beta CDR3 regions. An initial round of RT-PCR targeting the TCR CDR3 relied on the HTBI primer set. TCRdb independently ran MiXCR on the multiplex PCR reads; one entry per CDR3 protein. The data contain under 650,000 distinct CDR3 sequences, roughly 15% of them singletons. This clonotype was detected ten times or more. Trimming cost V 2 bases and J 0 bases, with 14 bases left between them. CDR3 length equals 15 residues. Germline CDR1 is GTSNPN and CDR2 is SVGIG (reference sequence).

The V call is TRBV30, the J call TRBJ2-7; possible D gene TRBD2, 5 bases. Input material: blood. This TCR came from a young woman with Graves' hyperthyroidism. CDR3 in amino acids: CAWSLLTDFSYEQYF. Written as DNA, the CDR3 is TGTGCCTGGAGTCTCTTGACGGACTTCTCCTACGAGCAGTACTTC.